The 21 T cell receptor beta chains below come from one sample, sequenced in a study of blood T cell repertoires in COVID-19. Generated by immunoSEQ multiplex PCR, the TCRdb table keeps only in-frame clones and is missing some. There are some 170,000 clones in the sample; approximately 86% occur only once, and roughly 1.4% lies in the top ten. The source material was peripheral blood. These receptors came from a woman between 45 and 65 years old with acute or convalescent COVID-19.

The chain is built from TRBV6-5 and TRBJ1-2; D is possibly TRBD1 (5 bases). The CDR3 covers 12 residues. V was shortened by 6 bases and J by 6 bases, with 11 bases between the two germline ends. Germline CDR1 reads MNHEY; CDR2 reads SVGAGI. The CDR3 nucleotides are TGTGCCAGCAGCCTCGGGGGAGATGGCTACACCTTC. Its translation is CASSLGGDGYTF.

The rearrangement joins TRBV6-5 to TRBJ2-1, with a tentative D call TRBD1 (6 bases). The CDR3 is 14 residues long. With 6 bases removed from V and 3 bases from J, the gap between germline ends came to 12 bases. Germline assignment: CDR1 MNHEY and CDR2 SVGAGI. The CDR3 region has the DNA TGTGCCAGCAGCCGGGACAACGGCTACAATGAGCAGTTCTTC. It yields the protein CASSRDNGYNEQFF.

The chain carries TRBV3-1 (or the pseudogene TRBV3-2) and TRBJ2-5; D is perhaps TRBD2 (6 bases). From germline, CDR1 is LGHDT and CDR2 YNNKEL (reference sequence). The CDR3 totals 14 residues. Trimming removed 3 bases from V and 5 bases from J, with 13 bases in between. CDR3 in amino acids: CASSHGTSRETQYF. As DNA, the CDR3 is TGTGCCAGCAGCCATGGGACTTCTAGGGAGACCCAGTACTTC.

The chain is built from TRBV18 and TRBJ2-7; D unresolved. This CDR3 has 13 residues. Germline lookup yields CDR1 KGHSH and CDR2 LQKENI. V dropped 6 bases and J dropped 0 bases, with 9 bases sitting between them. The CDR3 protein is CASSPEDSYEQYF. CDR3 nucleotide sequence: TGTGCCAGCTCCCCCGAGGACTCCTACGAGCAGTACTTC.

The chain has TRBV6-5 and TRBJ1-1; TRBD1 agrees at 9 bases. CDR1 is MNHEY and CDR2 is SVGAGI in the germline V gene. After removal of 5 bases from V and 4 bases from J, the junction contained 8 bases not matched to a gene. The CDR3 contains 15 residues. CDR3: CASSPTQGALTEAFF. The CDR3 DNA follows: TGTGCCAGCAGTCCTACACAGGGGGCGCTCACTGAAGCTTTCTTT.

V and J are TRBV5-1 and TRBJ2-7; a possible D gene is TRBD1 (5 bases). V was trimmed by 4 bases and J by 3 bases, leaving 14 bases between them. CDR1 is SGHRS, CDR2 YFSETQ, per germline. This CDR3 comprises 14 residues. CDR3 loop: CASSDFDSYYEQYF. CDR3 nucleotide sequence: TGCGCCAGCAGCGACTTCGACAGTTACTACGAGCAGTACTTC. Using reference TRBV5-1 and TRBJ2-7 for the parts outside the CDR3, the full variable domain is KAGVTQTPRYLIKTRGQQVTLSCSPISGHRSVSWYQQTPGQGLQFLFEYFSETQRNKGNFPGRFSGRQFSNSRSEMNVSTLELGDSALYLCASSDFDSYYEQYFGPGTRLTVT.

The count of this clone is one. This rearrangement joins TRBV19 to TRBJ2-6; a possible D gene is TRBD1 (5 bases). Germline assignment: CDR1 LNHDA and CDR2 SQIVND (reference sequence). The CDR3 has 16 amino acids. Deletions cut 0 bases from V and 2 bases from J, with 8 bases between. The CDR3 reads CASSIDLGAGANVLTF. CDR3 sequence (DNA): TGTGCCAGTAGTATAGATCTAGGGGCTGGGGCCAACGTCCTGACTTTC. The full variable domain, in which reference TRBV19 and TRBJ2-6 provide the parts outside the CDR3, is DGGITQSPKYLFRKEGQNVTLSCEQNLNHDAMYWYRQDPGQGLRLIYYSQIVNDFQKGDIAEGYSVSREKKESFPLTVTSAQKNPTAFYLCASSIDLGAGANVLTFGAGSRLTVL.

The genes are TRBV19 and TRBJ2-1; 12 nucleotides line up with TRBD2. Germline V gives CDR1 LNHDA, CDR2 SQIVND (reference sequence). This CDR3 spans 13 amino acids. V shed 9 bases, J shed 7 bases, and the junction held 4 bases outside the gene matches. CDR3 sequence: CASTSGRWNEQFF. The DNA for the CDR3 is TGTGCCAGCACTAGCGGGAGGTGGAATGAGCAGTTCTTC.

The chain uses TRBV6-5 and TRBJ1-6; TRBD1 agrees at 9 bases. Germline V lookup: CDR1 MNHEY, CDR2 SVGAGI. Trimming cost V 8 bases and J 8 bases; bases outside gene matches: 10. The CDR3 runs to 15 residues. The CDR3 protein is CASDPGQGIYSPLHF. DNA for the CDR3: TGTGCCAGCGATCCGGGACAGGGTATTTATTCACCCCTCCACTTT.

The chain combines TRBV19 with TRBJ1-2; possibly TRBD1 for D (5 bases). The CDR3 totals 10 residues. The V end lost 9 bases, the J end lost 8 bases, and 10 bases lay between the germline ends. Germline V lookup: CDR1 LNHDA, CDR2 SQIVND (reference sequence). The CDR3 DNA follows: TGTGCCAGCCTCGGGGGGGGCTACACCTTC. It translates to CASLGGGYTF.

This chain joins TRBV7-8 and TRBJ2-7; possibly TRBD2 for D (6 bases). Germline V CDR1 and CDR2: SGHVS, FQNEAQ. The CDR3 has 14 amino acids. V was clipped by 4 bases and J by 1 base, with 11 bases between them. CDR3 DNA: TGTGCCAGCAGCTCCGTAGCGGAGTCCTACGAGCAGTACTTC. This sequence encodes CASSSVAESYEQYF.

This chain links TRBV5-6 with TRBJ1-4; D gene ambiguous. Germline lookup yields CDR1 SGHDT and CDR2 YYEEEE. Trimming stripped 7 bases from V and 0 bases from J, with 13 bases between. The CDR3 loop spans 15 amino acids. As DNA, the CDR3 is TGTGCCAGCCAGAGGTACGGTTCAACTAATGAAAAACTGTTTTTT. Amino acids: CASQRYGSTNEKLFF.

This chain joins TRBV9 and TRBJ1-2, with 8 bases that match TRBD1. Trimming at V came to 4 bases and at J to 7 bases, leaving 12 bases not matched to a gene. From germline, CDR1 is SGDLS and CDR2 YYNGEE. This CDR3 is 15 amino acids long. The CDR3 reads CASSQGPTGDSGYTF. The CDR3 DNA is TGTGCCAGCAGCCAAGGGCCGACAGGGGACAGTGGCTACACCTTC.

The chain couples TRBV27 to TRBJ2-7; unclear D gene. Trimming stripped 6 bases from V and 5 bases from J, with 14 bases between. This CDR3 spans 13 amino acids. CDR1 MNHEY and CDR2 SMNVEV come from the germline V gene (reference sequence). CDR3 sequence: CASSRFSRDEQYF. For the CDR3, the DNA is TGTGCCAGCAGCCGTTTTTCCCGGGACGAGCAGTACTTC.

The chain recombines TRBV12-1 with TRBJ2-7; the D call of TRBD1 is as the table states it, not checked on the DNA. TRBV12-1 is deemed a pseudogene. This CDR3 has 13 residues. Written as DNA, the CDR3 is TGTGCCAGCAGCTCTGGACAGGGGGATGAGCAGTACTTC. Its protein is CASSSGQGDEQYF.

The V and J genes are TRBV7-9 and TRBJ2-7; TRBD2 agrees at 10 bases. J was trimmed by 7 bases and V by 5 bases; bases with no gene match: 20. This CDR3 comprises 18 residues. Germline V gene sequence: CDR1 SEHNR, CDR2 FQNEAQ (reference sequence). This CDR3 reads CASSGLLGLAGEKGEQYF. The CDR3 bases are TGTGCCAGCAGCGGGCTTTTAGGGCTAGCGGGGGAGAAGGGGGAGCAGTACTTC.

This clone appeared once. This sequence joins TRBV7-6 and TRBJ2-7, with a weak D call TRBD1 (6 bases). The CDR3 has 14 residues. Deletions cut 3 bases from V and 1 base from J, with 10 bases between. Looked up from germline, CDR1 is SGHVS and CDR2 is FNYEAQ. This CDR3 is CASSLRTASYEQYF. In DNA form, the CDR3 reads TGTGCCAGCAGCTTGCGGACAGCTTCCTACGAGCAGTACTTC.

The chain carries TRBV30 and TRBJ2-3; 7 nucleotides align to TRBD2. Germline CDR1 is GTSNPN and CDR2 is SVGIG (reference sequence). This CDR3 contains 15 residues. Trimming cost V 0 bases and J 7 bases; bases outside gene matches: 10. The CDR3 region has the DNA TGTGCCTGGAGTGTAAGGGGACTAACTCCGAATACGCAGTATTTT. The encoded protein is CAWSVRGLTPNTQYF.

V gene TRBV11-2 combines with J gene TRBJ1-1; D is unresolved. The germline gives CDR1 SGHAT, CDR2 FQNNGV. V was clipped by 0 bases and J by 8 bases, with 22 bases between them. The CDR3 runs to 17 residues. The CDR3 sequence is CASSLDRTAGWWGEAFF. The CDR3 DNA follows: TGTGCCAGCAGCTTAGATCGTACCGCGGGGTGGTGGGGAGAAGCTTTCTTT. Based on the CDR3 plus reference TRBV11-2 and TRBJ1-1, the full variable domain is EAGVAQSPRYKIIEKRQSVAFWCNPISGHATLYWYQQILGQGPKLLIQFQNNGVVDDSQLPKDRFSAERLKGVDSTLKIQPAKLEDSAVYLCASSLDRTAGWWGEAFFGQGTRLTVV.

This chain connects TRBV7-9 to TRBJ1-1, with no clear D. The CDR3 is 12 residues long. Looked up from germline, CDR1 is SEHNR and CDR2 is FQNEAQ (reference sequence). Trimming pared 5 bases from V and 5 bases from J, leaving 9 bases between. In DNA, the CDR3 is TGTGCCAGCAGCGATCGGCGGACTGAAGCTTTCTTT. Translating gives CASSDRRTEAFF.

The chain employs TRBV24-1 and TRBJ1-2; D is uncertain. Trimming took off 5 bases at V and 3 bases at J, with 15 bases between the two ends. This CDR3 has 15 residues. Germline CDR1 KGHDR, CDR2 SFDVKD. The CDR3: CATSGSHSGDYGYTF. CDR3 DNA: TGTGCCACCAGTGGTAGTCACTCAGGCGACTATGGCTACACCTTC.